This paragraph reports one T cell receptor beta chain. Its antigen remains unidentified. Per-base qualities were not stored, and no clone one base away is much larger. The data are from a study of blood T cell repertoires in COVID-19 (dated by TCRdb to the early 2020s). The study in broad terms: Samples from collaborators originated in the United States, Italy and Spain and spanned both the acute and convalescent phases of COVID-19. Where available, HLA class I and class II types were taken from metadata supplied by the sample provider and were not determined by assay-based typing. The sample metadata nearly always contained a de-identified subject ID, COVID-19 status, age in years and sex. The samples were drawn from the first 160 participants of the ongoing ImmuneRACE study and from 1,200 or so subjects provided by 6 global collaborators. The material from the prospective study consisted of cDNA or gDNA derived from T cells, B-cell-depleted T cells, or PBMCs. Deeply sampled blood TCRbeta repertoires from subjects exposed to, actively infected with, or recovered from COVID-19 were included in the dataset. The repertoires were released in a freely available public database meant as a resource for research on the immune response to SARS-CoV-2. Results and caveats for the whole study, not just this receptor: How much clinical and demographic metadata was included differed by source and by participant, and the metadata was provided uncurated.

There are 12 amino acids in the CDR3, from cysteine to phenylalanine inclusive. Of all the DNA, just the CDR3 is kept, 36 bases in frame from base 1. V lost 6 bases and J lost 4 bases; the stretch between them is 4 bases long. TCRbeta CDR3 regions were amplified from genomic DNA by means of the immunoSEQ Assay, a bias-controlled multiplex PCR. The authors processed their data as follows. The number of nucleated cells in each sample was estimated from the amplification of reference gene primers within the assay. To quantify the absolute abundance of each unique TCRbeta CDR3 rearrangement, sequence reads were collapsed and filtered. For each sample, productive Simpson clonality was calculated as the square root of Simpson's diversity index across productive rearrangements. Drawn from immuneACCESS, this table holds only the in-frame rearrangements with V and J called that TCRdb kept. Clones are partly lost; checked studies trace under half to an unresolved V gene and leave the rest unexplained. The V and J calls and the clone size are those of that table, but D and trimming were determined from the DNA. Within this sample are around 190,000 clones, with about nine tenths of them counted one time only. The top ten hold 1.5% to 2% of the sample.

Whole blood was collected in K2EDTA tubes by collaborating institutions according to the institutions' own protocols. For TCRbeta analysis, collaborators shipped samples in one of three forms: frozen whole blood, isolated PBMCs, or DNA extracted from either of those sample types. The sample consisted of peripheral blood. The sequence is built from TRBV12-3 or TRBV12-4 and TRBJ1-6, with an unclear D gene assignment. This clonotype was obtained from a man aged 18 to 35 with active or convalescent COVID-19. The nucleotides are TGTGCCAGCAGAATATATAATTCACCCCTCCACTTT. Its amino acids are CASRIYNSPLHF.